The T cell receptor beta chain under discussion was sequenced for a study of Ad26.COV2.S vaccination and SARS-CoV-2 variants. Study summary: Intramuscular Ad26.COV2.S at 5x10^10 or 1x10^11 viral particles. Study-level points and caveats: People who got the vaccine or the placebo had similar non-spike TCR breadth.

Libraries were prepared by immunoSEQ multiplex PCR; TCRdb keeps only in-frame clonotypes and omits some of them. Seen here are some 460,000 clones, 89% observed once, and the top ten hold 1.7%. Germline V gene data show CDR1 as SGHNT and CDR2 as YYREEE (reference sequence). The ends were cut back, 3 bases at V and 4 bases at J, with 13 bases in the middle. The length of the CDR3 is 14 residues. Specified treatment: some 20 received Ad26.COV2.S at low or high dose, single or two shots; roughly 5 received placebo; per-sample allocation not given. After the first vaccine or placebo injection, samples were drawn on day 63. At a Boston site, the person donating was an adult of 18-55 years. Its platform was an Ad26 vector, and its expressed antigen was Wuhan-strain SARS-CoV-2 spike. Note on this clone: Its antigen is as yet unknown.

The sequence was collected from a person between 18 and 65 years old who received the Ad26.COV2.S COVID-19 vaccine or a placebo. The chain employs TRBV5-4 and TRBJ2-5; D might be TRBD1 (6 bases). The source was peripheral blood, collected in a trial of Ad26.COV2.S vaccine versus placebo. CDR3 in amino acids: CASSSYRDRETQYF. Written as DNA, the CDR3 is TGTGCCAGCAGCTCCTACAGGGATCGAGAGACCCAGTACTTC.